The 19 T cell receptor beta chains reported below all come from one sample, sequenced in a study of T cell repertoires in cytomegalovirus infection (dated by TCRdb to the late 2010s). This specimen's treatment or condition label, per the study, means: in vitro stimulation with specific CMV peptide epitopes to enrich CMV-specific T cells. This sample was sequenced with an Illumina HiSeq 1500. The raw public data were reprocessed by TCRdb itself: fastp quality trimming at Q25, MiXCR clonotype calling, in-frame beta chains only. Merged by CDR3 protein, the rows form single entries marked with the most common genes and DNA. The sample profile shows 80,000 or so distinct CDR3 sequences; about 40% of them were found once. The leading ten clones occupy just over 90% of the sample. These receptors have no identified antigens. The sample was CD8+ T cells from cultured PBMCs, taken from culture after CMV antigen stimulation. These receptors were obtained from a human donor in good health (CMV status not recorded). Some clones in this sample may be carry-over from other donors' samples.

CDR3 nucleotides: TGTGCCAGCAGCTTAACTTCCCCCGCCGGAAACACCATATATTTT. Translated: CASSLTSPAGNTIYF. The V call is TRBV5-4, the J call TRBJ1-3; no definite D call. The germline CDR1 and CDR2 sequences are SGHNT and YYREEE (reference sequence). CDR3 size: 15 residues. With 2 bases removed from V and 4 bases from J, the gap between germline ends came to 13 bases.

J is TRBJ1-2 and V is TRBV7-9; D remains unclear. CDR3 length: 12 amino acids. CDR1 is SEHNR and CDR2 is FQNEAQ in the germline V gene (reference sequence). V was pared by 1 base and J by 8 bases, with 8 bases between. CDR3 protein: CASSLVGYGYTF. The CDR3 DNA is TGTGCCAGCAGCTTAGTAGGGTACGGCTACACCTTC. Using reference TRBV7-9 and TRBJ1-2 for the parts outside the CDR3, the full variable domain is DTGVSQNPRHKITKRGQNVTFRCDPISEHNRLYWYRQTLGQGPEFLTYFQNEAQLEKSRLLSDRFSAERPKGSFSTLEIQRTEQGDSAMYLCASSLVGYGYTFGSGTRLTVV.

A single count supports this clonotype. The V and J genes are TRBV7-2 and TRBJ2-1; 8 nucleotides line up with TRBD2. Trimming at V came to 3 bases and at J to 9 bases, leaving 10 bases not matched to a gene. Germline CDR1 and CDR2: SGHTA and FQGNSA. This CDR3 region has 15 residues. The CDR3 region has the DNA TGTGCCAGCAGCTTCGGCGGGGGGAGGCGCGGTGAGCAGTTCTTC. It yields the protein CASSFGGGRRGEQFF.

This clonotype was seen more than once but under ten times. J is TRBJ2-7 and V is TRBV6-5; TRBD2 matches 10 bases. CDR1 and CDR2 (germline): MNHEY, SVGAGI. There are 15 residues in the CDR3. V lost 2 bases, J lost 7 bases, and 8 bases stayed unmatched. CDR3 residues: CASSYSTSGAGEQYF. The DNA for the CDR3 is TGTGCCAGCAGTTACAGTACTAGCGGGGCGGGGGAGCAGTACTTC.

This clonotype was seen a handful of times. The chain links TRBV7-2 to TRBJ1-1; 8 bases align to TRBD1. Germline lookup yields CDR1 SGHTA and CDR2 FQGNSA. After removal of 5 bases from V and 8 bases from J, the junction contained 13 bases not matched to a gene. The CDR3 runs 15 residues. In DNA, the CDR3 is TGTGCCAGCAGCCTCCGGGACAGGCCCATCGTAGAAGCTTTCTTT. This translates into CASSLRDRPIVEAFF.

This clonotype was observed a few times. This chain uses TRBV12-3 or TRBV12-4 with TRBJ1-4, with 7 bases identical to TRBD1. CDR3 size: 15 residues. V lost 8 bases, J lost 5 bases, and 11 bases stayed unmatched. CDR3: CASADRAGLNEKLFF. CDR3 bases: TGTGCCAGCGCCGACAGGGCAGGTCTAAATGAAAAACTGTTTTTT.

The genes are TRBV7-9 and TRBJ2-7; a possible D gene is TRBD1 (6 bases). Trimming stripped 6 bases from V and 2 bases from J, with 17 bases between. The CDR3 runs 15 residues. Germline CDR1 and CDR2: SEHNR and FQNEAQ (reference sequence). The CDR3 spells CASSTFGGQAYEQYF. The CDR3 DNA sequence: TGTGCCAGCAGTACCTTTGGGGGCCAAGCCTACGAGCAGTACTTC.

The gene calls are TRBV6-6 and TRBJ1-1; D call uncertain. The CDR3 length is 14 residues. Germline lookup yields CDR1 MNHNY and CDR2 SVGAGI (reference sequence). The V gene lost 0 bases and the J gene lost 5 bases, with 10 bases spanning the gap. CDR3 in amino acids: CASSYSSSNTEAFF. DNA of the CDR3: TGTGCCAGCAGTTACTCGTCCAGCAATACTGAAGCTTTCTTT.

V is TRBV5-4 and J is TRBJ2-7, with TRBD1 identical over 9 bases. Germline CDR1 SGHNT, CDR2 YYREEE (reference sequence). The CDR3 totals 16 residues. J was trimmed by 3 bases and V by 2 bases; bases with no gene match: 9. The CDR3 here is CASSFLGTGSNYEQYF. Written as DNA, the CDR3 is TGTGCCAGCAGCTTCCTTGGGACAGGGAGTAACTACGAGCAGTACTTC.

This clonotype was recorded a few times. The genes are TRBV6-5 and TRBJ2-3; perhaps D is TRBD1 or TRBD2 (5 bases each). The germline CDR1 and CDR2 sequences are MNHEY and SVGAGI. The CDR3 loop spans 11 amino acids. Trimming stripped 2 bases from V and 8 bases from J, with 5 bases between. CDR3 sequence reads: CASSYGGTQYF. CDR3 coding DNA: TGTGCCAGCAGTTACGGGGGTACGCAGTATTTT.

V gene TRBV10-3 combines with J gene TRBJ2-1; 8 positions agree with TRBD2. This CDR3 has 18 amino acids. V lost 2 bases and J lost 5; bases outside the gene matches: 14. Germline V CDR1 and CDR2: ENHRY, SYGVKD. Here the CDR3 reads CAISELPSDGGENNEQFF. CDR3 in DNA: TGTGCCATCAGTGAGCTCCCTAGCGACGGGGGGGAAAACAATGAGCAGTTCTTC.

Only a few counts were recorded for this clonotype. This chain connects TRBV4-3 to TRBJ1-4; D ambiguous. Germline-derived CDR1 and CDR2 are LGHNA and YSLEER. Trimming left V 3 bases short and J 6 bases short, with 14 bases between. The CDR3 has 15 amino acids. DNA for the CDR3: TGCGCCAGCAGCCAGGAAACTCCCCGGGATGAAAAACTGTTTTTT. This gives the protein CASSQETPRDEKLFF.

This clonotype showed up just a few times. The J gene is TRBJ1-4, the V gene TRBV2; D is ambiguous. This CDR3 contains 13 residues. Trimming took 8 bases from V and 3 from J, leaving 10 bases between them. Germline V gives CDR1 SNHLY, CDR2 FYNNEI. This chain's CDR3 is CASCETPNEKLFF. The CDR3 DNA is TGTGCCAGCTGCGAGACACCTAATGAAAAACTGTTTTTT.

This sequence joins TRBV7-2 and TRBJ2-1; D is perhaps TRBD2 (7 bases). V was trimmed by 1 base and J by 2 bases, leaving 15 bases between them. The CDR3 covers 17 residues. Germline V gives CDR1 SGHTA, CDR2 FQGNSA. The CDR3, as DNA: TGTGCCAGCAGCTTAGTTGTGGCGGGGGCAGCCTACAATGAGCAGTTCTTC. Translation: CASSLVVAGAAYNEQFF.

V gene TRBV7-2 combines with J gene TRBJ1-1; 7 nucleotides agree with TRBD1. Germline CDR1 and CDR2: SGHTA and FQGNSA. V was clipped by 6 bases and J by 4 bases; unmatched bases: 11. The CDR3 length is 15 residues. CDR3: CASRSGGGLVTEAFF. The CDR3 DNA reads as TGTGCCAGCAGATCAGGGGGGGGGCTGGTCACTGAAGCTTTCTTT.

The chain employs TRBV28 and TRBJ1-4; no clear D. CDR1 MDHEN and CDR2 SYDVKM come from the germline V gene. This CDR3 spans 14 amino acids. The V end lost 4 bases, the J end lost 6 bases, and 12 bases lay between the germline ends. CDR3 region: CASSWNPSDEKLFF. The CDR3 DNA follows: TGTGCCAGCAGTTGGAATCCGTCGGATGAAAAACTGTTTTTT.

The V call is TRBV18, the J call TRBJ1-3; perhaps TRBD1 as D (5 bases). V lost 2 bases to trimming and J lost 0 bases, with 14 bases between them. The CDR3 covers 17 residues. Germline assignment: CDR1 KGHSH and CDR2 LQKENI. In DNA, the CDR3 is TGTGCCAGCTCACCATATGACAGAGTGAGCTCTGGAAACACCATATATTTT. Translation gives CASSPYDRVSSGNTIYF. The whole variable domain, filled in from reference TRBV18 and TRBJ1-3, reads NAGVMQNPRHLVRRRGQEARLRCSPMKGHSHVYWYRQLPEEGLKFMVYLQKENIIDESGMPKERFSAEFPKEGPSILRIQQVVRGDSAAYFCASSPYDRVSSGNTIYFGEGSWLTVV.

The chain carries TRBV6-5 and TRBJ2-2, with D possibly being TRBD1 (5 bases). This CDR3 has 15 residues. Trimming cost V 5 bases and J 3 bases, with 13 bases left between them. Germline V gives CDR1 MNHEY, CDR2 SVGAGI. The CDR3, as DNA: TGTGCCAGCAGTAAAATGGGGCCTGACACCGGGGAGCTGTTTTTT. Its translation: CASSKMGPDTGELFF.

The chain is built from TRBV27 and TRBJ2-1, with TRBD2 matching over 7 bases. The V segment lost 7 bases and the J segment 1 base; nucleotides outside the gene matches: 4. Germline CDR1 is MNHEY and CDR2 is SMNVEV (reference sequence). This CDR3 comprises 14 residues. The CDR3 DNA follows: TGTGCCAGCAAGCGGGGTGGGTCCTACAATGAGCAGTTCTTC. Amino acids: CASKRGGSYNEQFF.